This T cell receptor beta chain was obtained from a study of blood T cell repertoires in COVID-19. This clone was detected only once. The CDR3 has 15 residues. In germline, CDR1 is SNHLY, CDR2 FYNNEI. V gave up 1 base and J gave up 5 bases, with 9 bases separating them. Profiled with immunoSEQ multiplex PCR; TCRdb holds only in-frame clones, not every one. The data contain tens of thousands of clones, roughly nine tenths of them singletons. The source material was peripheral blood. The TCR originated in a man between 60 and 75 years old with active COVID-19. The V and J genes are TRBV2 and TRBJ1-6, with D unresolved. CDR3 in DNA: TGTGCCAGCAGTGAAGGAGGTCGGGATAATTCACCCCTCCACTTT. It yields the protein CASSEGGRDNSPLHF.